These 17 T cell receptor beta chains were all obtained from the same sample, sequenced in a study of technical replicates of blood from a few donors. Some clones are missing from TCRdb's copy, which holds only in-frame ones; the method was immunoSEQ multiplex PCR. Seen here are about 80,000 clones, approximately 86% observed once, and the top ten hold approximately 4.6%. Sequenced material: PBMCs. These receptors originate from a human donor in good health. Some clones in this sample may be carry-over from other donors' samples.

This clone has only one observation. The chain has TRBV10-2 and TRBJ2-6, with TRBD1 identical over 9 bases. The length of the CDR3 is 19 residues. Germline trimming cut 0 bases from V and 0 bases from J; bases unmatched to any gene: 6. Germline V gene sequence: CDR1 WSHSY, CDR2 SAAADI. The CDR3 bases are TGCGCCAGCAGTGAGTCATGGGGACAGGGAAACTCTGGGGCCAACGTCCTGACTTTC. Translating it yields CASSESWGQGNSGANVLTF.

This sequence joins TRBV6-1 and TRBJ2-7; 7 nucleotides line up with TRBD1. J gave up 2 bases and V 7 bases, and 5 bases lay outside the gene matches. CDR3 size: 13 residues. Germline values: CDR1 MNHNS, CDR2 SASEGT. CDR3 in DNA: TGTGCCAGCAATTGGGACAGAACCTACGAGCAGTACTTC. Amino acid sequence: CASNWDRTYEQYF.

The chain joins TRBV20-1 to TRBJ2-6; D may be TRBD2 (5 bases). V was cut by 3 bases and J by 13 bases, with 10 bases left in between. In germline, CDR1 is DFQATT, CDR2 SNEGSKA (reference sequence). CDR3 length: 11 amino acids. Here the CDR3 DNA reads TGCAGTGCTAGTAGGTCGGGAGTCCTGACTTTC. Translation: CSASRSGVLTF.

The chain links TRBV6-6 to TRBJ2-5, with 7 bases lining up with TRBD1. There are 14 residues in the CDR3. The germline V gene has CDR1 MNHNY and CDR2 SVGAGI (reference sequence). With V trimmed by 7 bases and J by 5 bases, 10 bases remained unmatched. This chain's CDR3 is CASNARGYEETQYF. The CDR3 DNA follows: TGTGCCAGCAATGCCAGGGGGTACGAGGAGACCCAGTACTTC.

The chain is built from TRBV2 and TRBJ2-7; 7 bases are shared with TRBD2. V gave up 7 bases and J gave up 2 bases; unmatched junction bases: 8. CDR3 length: 14 residues. Germline CDR1 is SNHLY and CDR2 is FYNNEI. The CDR3 here is CASIFAAGPYEQYF. Here the CDR3 DNA reads TGTGCCAGCATATTTGCAGCGGGACCCTACGAGCAGTACTTC.

This clone appeared once. The gene calls are TRBV28 and TRBJ2-1; the match to TRBD1 covers 7 bases. The CDR3 spans 14 residues. The ends lost 3 bases at V and 8 bases at J; junction bases unmatched: 7. Germline V gene lookup returns CDR1 MDHEN and CDR2 SYDVKM. As DNA, the CDR3 is TGTGCCAGCAGTTTGGTCGGGACAGTTCATGAGCAGTTCTTC. This gives the protein CASSLVGTVHEQFF.

The sample holds a few counts of this clone. J is TRBJ1-4 and V is TRBV4-2; D is ambiguous. The CDR3 is 18 residues long. Deletions cut 1 base from V and 0 bases from J, with 15 bases between. Germline CDR1 LGHNA, CDR2 YNFKEQ. CDR3 residues: CASSQVPPGATTNEKLFF. DNA for the CDR3: TGTGCCAGCAGCCAAGTTCCCCCAGGCGCTACAACTAATGAAAAACTGTTTTTT.

The chain combines TRBV7-3 with TRBJ2-3, with 7 bases aligning to TRBD1. Germline assignment: CDR1 SGHTA and CDR2 FQGTGA. V lost 1 base and J lost 0; bases outside the gene matches: 1. The CDR3 runs 15 residues. The CDR3 protein is CASSLKGASTDTQYF. CDR3 nucleotides: TGTGCCAGCAGCTTAAAGGGGGCTAGCACAGATACGCAGTATTTT.

This chain joins TRBV12-5 and TRBJ2-7; D ambiguous. V was trimmed by 5 bases and J by 2 bases, leaving 7 bases between them. The CDR3 has 12 residues. Germline V gene data show CDR1 as LGHNT and CDR2 as FRNRAP. CDR3 nucleotides: TGTGCTAGTGGTGTTCAGACCTACGAGCAGTACTTC. Encoded protein: CASGVQTYEQYF.

The CDR3 bases are TGTGCCAGCAGCTTAGGAGGCTCCGACTATGGCTACACCTTC. Translation: CASSLGGSDYGYTF. This rearrangement joins TRBV7-9 to TRBJ1-2; no firm D call. In germline, CDR1 is SEHNR, CDR2 FQNEAQ (reference sequence). V gave up 1 base and J gave up 3 bases, with 9 bases separating them. The CDR3 extends over 14 amino acids. Full variable domain (remainder filled in from reference TRBV7-9 and TRBJ1-2): DTGVSQNPRHKITKRGQNVTFRCDPISEHNRLYWYRQTLGQGPEFLTYFQNEAQLEKSRLLSDRFSAERPKGSFSTLEIQRTEQGDSAMYLCASSLGGSDYGYTFGSGTRLTVV.

This clone turned up a few times. The chain employs TRBV19 and TRBJ2-2; D is undetermined. V lost 10 bases and J lost 1, with 16 bases in between. In germline, CDR1 is LNHDA, CDR2 SQIVND (reference sequence). There are 15 residues in the CDR3. CDR3 sequence reads: CATAEWYRNTGELFF. The CDR3 bases are TGTGCCACCGCGGAGTGGTATCGGAACACCGGGGAGCTGTTTTTT.

The chain recombines TRBV18 with TRBJ1-2; 7 bases match TRBD1. Germline-derived CDR1 and CDR2 are KGHSH and LQKENI. The CDR3 is 14 residues long. J was trimmed by 4 bases and V by 4 bases; bases with no gene match: 6. In DNA, the CDR3 is TGTGCCAGCTCACGCACGACAGGGAGCTATGGCTACACCTTC. Protein product: CASSRTTGSYGYTF.

The count of this clone is one. The gene calls are TRBV7-8 and TRBJ2-3, with a weak D call TRBD2 (5 bases). Germline CDR1 SGHVS, CDR2 FQNEAQ. This CDR3 has 19 residues. Between the trimmed V and J ends, which lost 2 bases and 3 bases, there was a span of 24 bases. The CDR3 region has the DNA TGTGCCAGCAGCTTATCGACTACTAGTATCCTCCGTCGGACAGATACGCAGTATTTT. Residues: CASSLSTTSILRRTDTQYF.

The J gene is TRBJ2-5, the V gene TRBV7-2; tentatively, D is TRBD2 (5 bases). The CDR3 is made up of 19 amino acids. With 3 bases removed from V and 1 base from J, the gap between germline ends came to 24 bases. The V gene's germline CDR1 is SGHTA and CDR2 FQGNSA. The CDR3 loop is CASSLLRPETWTAQETQYF. The CDR3 nucleotides are TGTGCCAGCAGCTTGCTACGTCCTGAGACCTGGACTGCCCAAGAGACCCAGTACTTC.

The chain employs TRBV7-9 and TRBJ1-2; 7 bases match TRBD1. Germline-derived CDR1 and CDR2 are SEHNR and FQNEAQ (reference sequence). The junction had 6 bases not matched to a gene; V was cut back by 5 bases and J by 6 bases. The CDR3 spans 13 residues. Here the CDR3 DNA reads TGTGCCAGCAGCGCCACAGGGGAAAATGGCTACACCTTC. It is translated as CASSATGENGYTF.

This rearrangement joins TRBV4-3 to TRBJ1-2; weak D call: TRBD1 (5 bases). CDR1 is LGHNA, CDR2 YSLEER, per germline. V lost 0 bases, J lost 7 bases, and 18 bases lay in between. The CDR3 is 16 residues long. The CDR3 DNA is TGCGCCAGCAGCCAAGAGCGGGGGGATGCATCAGGTGGCTACACCTTC. Its protein is CASSQERGDASGGYTF.

This clone was recorded once. The V and J genes are TRBV10-3 and TRBJ2-2, with TRBD1 matching over 10 bases. Looked up from germline, CDR1 is ENHRY and CDR2 is SYGVKD. V lost 10 bases, J lost 4 bases, and 6 bases stayed unmatched. CDR3 size: 14 residues. The CDR3 region has the DNA TGTGCCACCTCGACAGGGGGCGGCACCGGGGAGCTGTTTTTT. Translated: CATSTGGGTGELFF.